This TCR beta chain was profiled in a study of early T cells in non-severe SARS-CoV-2 infection. This clonotype was observed at least ten times. In the library, individual cDNA molecules carried attached unique molecular identifiers. TCRdb recomputed calls from the 5' RACE reads with MiXCR, one row per CDR3 protein. Of approximately 56,000 distinct CDR3 sequences listed, approximately 10% are singletons. The J segment lost 3 bases and the V segment lost 6 bases, leaving 16 bases of the junction unmatched. The CDR3 loop spans 17 amino acids. Germline CDR1 reads KGHSH; CDR2 reads LQKENI. The sequencing input was whole blood. The V gene is TRBV18, the J gene TRBJ1-1; 7 nucleotides match TRBD1. This receptor was taken from an adult who was a healthcare worker with PCR-confirmed SARS-CoV-2 infection or an uninfected control (not recorded which). CDR3 sequence reads: CASSPRQGGMTDTEAFF. The CDR3 bases are TGTGCCAGCTCCCCAAGACAGGGCGGGATGACGGACACTGAAGCTTTCTTT.